The 18 T cell receptor beta chains given below trace back to one sample, sequenced in a study of blood T cell repertoires in COVID-19. Sequenced by immunoSEQ multiplex PCR; TCRdb stores in-frame clones only, minus some. The data contain around 83,000 clones, 85% to 90% of them seen just once; the ten biggest clones take up around 7.3%. Material for sequencing was peripheral blood. These receptors were obtained from a man older than 75 with active or convalescent COVID-19.

The chain links TRBV5-1 to TRBJ1-1; the match to TRBD1 covers 7 bases. Trimming at V came to 6 bases and at J to 1 base, leaving 6 bases not matched to a gene. The CDR3 sequence is 14 residues long. The germline CDR1 and CDR2 sequences are SGHRS and YFSETQ. CDR3 sequence: CASTPGTENTEAFF. The CDR3 coding sequence is TGCGCCAGCACCCCCGGGACAGAGAACACTGAAGCTTTCTTT.

This clone was found once. CDR3 sequence: CASSRDDGGGYGYTF. CDR3 sequence (DNA): TGTGCCAGCAGCCGCGACGATGGGGGCGGTTATGGCTACACCTTC. The rearrangement joins TRBV3-1 (or the pseudogene TRBV3-2) to TRBJ1-2; tentatively, D is TRBD1 (6 bases). In germline, CDR1 is LGHDT, CDR2 YNNKEL (reference sequence). This CDR3 has 15 amino acids. V lost 4 bases and J lost 5, with 17 bases in between.

This clone was seen only a few times. Here the CDR3 DNA reads TGTGCCAGTAGTACGGACAGGGGTCTTTCACCCCTCCACTTT. Its protein product is CASSTDRGLSPLHF. The J gene is TRBJ1-6, the V gene TRBV19; 9 positions agree with TRBD1. CDR3 length: 14 amino acids. The junction had 4 bases not matched to a gene; V was cut back by 4 bases and J by 9 bases. In germline, CDR1 is LNHDA, CDR2 SQIVND (reference sequence).

This clone was counted between two and nine times. This chain joins TRBV28 and TRBJ2-7, with D perhaps matching TRBD2 (6 bases). V was shortened by 4 bases and J by 5 bases, with 15 bases between the two germline ends. The CDR3 is 14 amino acids. Germline lookup yields CDR1 MDHEN and CDR2 SYDVKM. CDR3 in DNA: TGTGCCAGCAGTTCGACGTTGACTAGGGACGAGCAGTACGTC. Translated, it gives CASSSTLTRDEQYV.

The chain is built from TRBV7-2 and TRBJ2-1, with TRBD1 identical over 7 bases. Looked up from germline, CDR1 is SGHTA and CDR2 is FQGNSA. The CDR3 runs 14 residues. The V gene end was trimmed by 5 bases and the J gene end by 5 bases; junction bases not matched to a gene: 6. CDR3 sequence reads: CASSVDRMDNEQFF. The CDR3 DNA reads TGTGCCAGCAGCGTGGACAGGATGGACAATGAGCAGTTCTTC.

The J gene is TRBJ1-1, the V gene TRBV21-1. TRBV21-1 represents a pseudogene. CDR3 size: 11 residues. The CDR3 protein is CASSPNTEAFF. CDR3 DNA sequence: TGTGCCAGCAGCCCTAATACTGAAGCTTTCTTT.

The chain links TRBV6-6 to TRBJ1-5, with D tentatively TRBD1 (6 bases). Trimming shortened V by 4 bases and J by 8 bases, and 15 bases separated the two germline ends. The CDR3 has 14 amino acids. In germline, CDR1 is MNHNY, CDR2 SVGAGI (reference sequence). The CDR3 protein is CASSSRDTPKPQHF. The CDR3 DNA sequence: TGTGCCAGCAGTTCAAGGGACACGCCAAAGCCCCAGCATTTT.

V usage is TRBV6-5 and J usage is TRBJ2-6, with D uncertain. Trimming removed 5 bases at V and 1 base at J, with 6 bases between. Germline V CDR1 and CDR2: MNHEY, SVGAGI. This CDR3 has 14 amino acids. CDR3 bases: TGTGCCAGCAGTATAGTGTCTGGGGCCAACGTCCTGACTTTC. Translated, it gives CASSIVSGANVLTF.

The V gene is TRBV28, the J gene TRBJ2-1, with 9 positions matching TRBD1. Germline CDR1 is MDHEN and CDR2 is SYDVKM. This CDR3 has 18 amino acids. V trimming: 6 bases; J trimming: 4 bases; junction bases outside the gene matches: 16. The CDR3 loop reads CASRKTLTGQGIYNEQFF. CDR3 DNA: TGTGCCAGCAGAAAAACATTGACGGGACAGGGAATTTACAATGAGCAGTTCTTC.

This clone was observed a single time. V gene TRBV24-1 combines with J gene TRBJ1-5, with 7 bases lining up with TRBD1. The CDR3 loop spans 17 amino acids. The germline V gene encodes CDR1 KGHDR and CDR2 SFDVKD. The ends lost 3 bases at V and 3 bases at J; junction bases unmatched: 10. The CDR3 DNA follows: TGTGCCACCAGTGATCGCCGGGACAGAGCATTCAATCAGCCCCAGCATTTT. Protein: CATSDRRDRAFNQPQHF.

The chain carries TRBV10-2 and TRBJ1-5, with 7 nucleotides matching TRBD1. This CDR3 has 14 amino acids. Losses at the gene ends were 6 bases for V and 5 bases for J; bases not matched to a gene: 7. Germline V gives CDR1 WSHSY, CDR2 SAAADI. The CDR3 region has the DNA TGCGCCAGCAGAGGACAGGAGGAAGATCAGCCCCAGCATTTT. This translates into CASRGQEEDQPQHF.

V gene TRBV7-9 combines with J gene TRBJ2-1, with D uncertain. V dropped 3 bases and J dropped 3 bases, with 15 bases sitting between them. Germline V gives CDR1 SEHNR, CDR2 FQNEAQ (reference sequence). The CDR3 has 16 residues. The CDR3 loop reads CASSFSPTPGYNEQFF. As DNA, the CDR3 is TGTGCCAGCAGCTTCTCCCCCACACCGGGCTACAATGAGCAGTTCTTC.

The chain carries TRBV4-2 and TRBJ2-1; 10 bases are a match to TRBD2. Germline CDR1 and CDR2: LGHNA and YNFKEQ. The V gene end was trimmed by 4 bases and the J gene end by 9 bases; junction bases not matched to a gene: 15. The CDR3 consists of 17 residues. Here the CDR3 reads CASSPEFSGGEWGEQFF. The CDR3, as DNA: TGTGCCAGCAGCCCCGAGTTCAGCGGGGGGGAGTGGGGTGAGCAGTTCTTC.

The chain employs TRBV7-2 and TRBJ1-5, with D possibly being TRBD1 (5 bases). V was clipped by 6 bases and J by 3 bases, with 15 bases between them. The CDR3 has 15 amino acids. CDR1 is SGHTA, CDR2 FQGNSA, per germline. CDR3 DNA: TGTGCCAGCAGTTCGCAGGGTTATCCCAATCAGCCCCAGCATTTT. Encoded protein: CASSSQGYPNQPQHF.

The V gene is TRBV7-2, the J gene TRBJ2-2, with D possibly TRBD1 on 6 matching bases. Trimming shortened V by 2 bases and J by 6 bases, and 13 bases separated the two germline ends. The CDR3 extends over 15 amino acids. Germline-derived CDR1 and CDR2 are SGHTA and FQGNSA. CDR3 region: CASSLLSQGSGELFF. The CDR3 coding sequence is TGTGCCAGCAGCTTATTGTCCCAGGGGTCCGGGGAGCTGTTTTTT.

The gene calls are TRBV19 and TRBJ1-1, with D maybe TRBD1 (5 bases). The germline V gene has CDR1 LNHDA and CDR2 SQIVND (reference sequence). The CDR3 extends over 16 amino acids. Trimming removed 0 bases from V and 9 bases from J, with 20 bases in between. In DNA form, the CDR3 reads TGTGCCAGTAGTATAGATACCCAGGGTGGTCGCGCAAAAGCTTTCTTT. Protein: CASSIDTQGGRAKAFF.

The chain recombines TRBV5-1 with TRBJ2-2; D uncertain. V lost 3 bases, J lost 3 bases, and 6 bases lay in between. Germline V gives CDR1 SGHRS, CDR2 YFSETQ. CDR3 length equals 13 residues. DNA for the CDR3: TGCGCCAGCAGCTCCACACACACCGGGGAGCTGTTTTTT. Amino acids: CASSSTHTGELFF.

The gene calls are TRBV18 and TRBJ2-1; D might be TRBD1 (6 bases). Trimming stripped 6 bases from V and 10 bases from J, with 10 bases between. The CDR3 contains 11 residues. The germline CDR1 and CDR2 sequences are KGHSH and LQKENI. The CDR3 loop is CASSLTGEQFF. In DNA form, the CDR3 reads TGTGCCAGCTCCCTTACAGGGGAGCAGTTCTTC.